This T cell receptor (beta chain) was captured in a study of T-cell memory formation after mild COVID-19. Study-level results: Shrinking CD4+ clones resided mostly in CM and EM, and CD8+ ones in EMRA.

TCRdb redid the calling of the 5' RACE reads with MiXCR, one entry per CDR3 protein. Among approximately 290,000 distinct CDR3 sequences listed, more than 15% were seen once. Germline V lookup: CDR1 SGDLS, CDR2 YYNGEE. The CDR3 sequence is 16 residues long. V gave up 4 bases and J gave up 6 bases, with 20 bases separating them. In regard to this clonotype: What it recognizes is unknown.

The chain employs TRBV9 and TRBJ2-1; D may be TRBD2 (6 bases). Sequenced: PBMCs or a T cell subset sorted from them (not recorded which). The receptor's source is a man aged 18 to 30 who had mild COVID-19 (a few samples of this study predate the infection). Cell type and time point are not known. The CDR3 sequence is CASSPHGGALSNEQFF. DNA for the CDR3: TGTGCCAGCAGCCCCCACGGCGGGGCATTGAGCAATGAGCAGTTCTTC.